These T cell receptor beta chains were read from a single sample in a study of cytomegalovirus exposure and HLA in healthy donors. Measured with immunoSEQ multiplex PCR; TCRdb has only the in-frame clones, and not every one. The sample has 95,000 to 150,000 clones, 65% to 80% seen once; the top ten hold 9.5% to 15%. The material sequenced was PBMCs. All receptors come from a woman between 40 and 50 years old in good health and CMV-seropositive. The CDR3 runs from the conserved cysteine through the conserved F or W. A D gene is named only where the DNA matches it firmly. The listing skips clone size in some rows; elsewhere it reads once, few, many or a size class.

length	D	V	size	J	CDR3	DNA
15	-	TRBV9	-	TRBJ2-3	CASSVGLVTADTQYF	TGTGCCAGCAGCGTAGGACTAGTAACCGCAGATACGCAGTATTTT
15	TRBD2	TRBV19	-	TRBJ2-3	CASGDLAGGWDTQYF	TGTGCCAGTGGAGATCTGGCGGGAGGGTGGGATACGCAGTATTTT
17	TRBD2	TRBV5-1	-	TRBJ2-2	CASSPEGAGGVGGELFF	TGCGCCAGCAGCCCTGAAGGAGCGGGAGGGGTCGGCGGGGAGCTGTTTTTT
14	TRBD2	TRBV2	-	TRBJ2-7	CASSRGEVAYEQYF	TGTGCCAGCAGTCGGGGGGAGGTAGCCTACGAGCAGTACTTC
15	TRBD2	TRBV11-2	-	TRBJ2-7	CASSLGSRGDYEQYF	TGTGCCAGCAGCTTGGGTAGCCGGGGGGACTACGAGCAGTACTTC
13	TRBD1	TRBV27	-	TRBJ2-1	CASSFTGGSEQFF	TGTGCCAGCAGTTTCACAGGGGGTAGTGAGCAGTTCTTC
12	-	TRBV2	-	TRBJ1-5	CASSDRVQPQHF	TGTGCCAGCAGTGACAGGGTTCAGCCCCAGCATTTT
14	TRBD2	TRBV6-1	-	TRBJ2-5	CASKVAGLLETQYF	TGTGCCAGCAAGGTAGCGGGCCTCTTAGAGACCCAGTACTTC
14	-	TRBV6-1	-	TRBJ2-5	CASSEIQGRETQYF	TGTGCCAGCAGCGAGATACAGGGTCGGGAGACCCAGTACTTC
13	-	TRBV5-4	many	TRBJ2-2	CASSRERTGELFF	TGTGCCAGCAGCCGGGAAAGGACCGGGGAGCTGTTTTTT
15	TRBD2	TRBV27	-	TRBJ2-1	CASRLAGTLTNEQFF	TGTGCCAGCAGACTAGCGGGTACCTTAACGAATGAGCAGTTCTTC